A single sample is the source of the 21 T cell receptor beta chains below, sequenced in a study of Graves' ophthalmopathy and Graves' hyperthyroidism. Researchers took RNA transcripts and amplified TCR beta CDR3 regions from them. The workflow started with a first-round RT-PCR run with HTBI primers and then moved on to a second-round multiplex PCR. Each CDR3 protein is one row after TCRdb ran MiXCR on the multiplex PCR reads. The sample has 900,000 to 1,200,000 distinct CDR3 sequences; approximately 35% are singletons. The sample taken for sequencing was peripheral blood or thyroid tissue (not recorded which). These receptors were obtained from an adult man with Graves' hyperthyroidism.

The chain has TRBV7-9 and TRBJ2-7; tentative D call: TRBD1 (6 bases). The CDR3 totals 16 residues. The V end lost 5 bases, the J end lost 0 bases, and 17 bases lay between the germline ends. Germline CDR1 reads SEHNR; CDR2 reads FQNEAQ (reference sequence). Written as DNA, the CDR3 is TGTGCCAGCAGCAAAATGGGGACACCCCTCTCCTACGAGCAGTACTTC. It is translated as CASSKMGTPLSYEQYF.

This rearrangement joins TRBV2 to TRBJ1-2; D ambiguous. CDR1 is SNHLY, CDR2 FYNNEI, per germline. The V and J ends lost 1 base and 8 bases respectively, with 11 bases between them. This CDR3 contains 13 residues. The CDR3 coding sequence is TGTGCCAGCAGTGAAGGGCCCCGAAAGGGCTACACCTTC. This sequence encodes CASSEGPRKGYTF.

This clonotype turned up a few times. The CDR3 DNA reads as TGTGCCAGCAGTTTGGATCTCGCGGGAGCTAGCAATCAGCCCCAGCATTTT. It encodes CASSLDLAGASNQPQHF. V and J are TRBV12-3 or TRBV12-4 and TRBJ1-5; no firm D call. V lost 3 bases, J lost 0 bases, and 15 bases lay in between. CDR3 size: 17 residues.

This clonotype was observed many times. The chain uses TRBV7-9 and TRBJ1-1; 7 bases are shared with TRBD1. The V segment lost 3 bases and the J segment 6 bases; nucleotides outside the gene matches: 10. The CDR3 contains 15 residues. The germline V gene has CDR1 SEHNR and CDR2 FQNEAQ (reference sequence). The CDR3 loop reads CASSLVQGVGAEAFF. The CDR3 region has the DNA TGTGCCAGCAGCTTGGTCCAGGGGGTCGGCGCTGAAGCTTTCTTT. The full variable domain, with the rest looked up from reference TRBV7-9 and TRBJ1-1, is DTGVSQNPRHKITKRGQNVTFRCDPISEHNRLYWYRQTLGQGPEFLTYFQNEAQLEKSRLLSDRFSAERPKGSFSTLEIQRTEQGDSAMYLCASSLVQGVGAEAFFGQGTRLTVV.

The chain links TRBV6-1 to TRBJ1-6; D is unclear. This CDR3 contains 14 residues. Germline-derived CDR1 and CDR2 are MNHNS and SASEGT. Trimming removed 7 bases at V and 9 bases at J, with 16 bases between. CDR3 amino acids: CASTTNGLASPLHF. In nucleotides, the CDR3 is TGTGCCAGCACGACTAACGGGTTGGCTTCACCCCTCCACTTT.

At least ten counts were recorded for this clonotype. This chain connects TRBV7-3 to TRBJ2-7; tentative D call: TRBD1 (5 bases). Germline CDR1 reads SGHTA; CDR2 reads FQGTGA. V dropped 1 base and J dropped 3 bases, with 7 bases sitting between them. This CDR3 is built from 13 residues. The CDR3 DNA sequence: TGTGCCAGCAGCTTAAATCAGGGCTACGAGCAGTACTTC. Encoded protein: CASSLNQGYEQYF.

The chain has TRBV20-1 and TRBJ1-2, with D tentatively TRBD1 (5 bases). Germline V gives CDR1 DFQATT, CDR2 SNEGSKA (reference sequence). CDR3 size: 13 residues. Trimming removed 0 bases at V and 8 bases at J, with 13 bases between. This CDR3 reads CSAREGRAKGYTF. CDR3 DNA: TGCAGTGCTAGAGAGGGGCGGGCCAAGGGCTACACCTTC.

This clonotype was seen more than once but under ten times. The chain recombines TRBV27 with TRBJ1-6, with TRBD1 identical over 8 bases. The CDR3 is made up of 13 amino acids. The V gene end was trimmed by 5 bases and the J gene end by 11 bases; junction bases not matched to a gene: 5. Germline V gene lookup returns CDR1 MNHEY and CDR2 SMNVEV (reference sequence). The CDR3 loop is CASSTQTGAPLHF. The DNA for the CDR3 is TGTGCCAGCAGTACTCAGACAGGGGCACCCCTCCACTTT.

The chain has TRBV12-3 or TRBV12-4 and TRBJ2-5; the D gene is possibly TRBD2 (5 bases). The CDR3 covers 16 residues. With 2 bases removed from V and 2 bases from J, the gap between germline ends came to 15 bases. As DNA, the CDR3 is TGTGCCAGCAGTTTATCCCCCGCGGGCGGACAAGAGACCCAGTACTTC. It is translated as CASSLSPAGGQETQYF.

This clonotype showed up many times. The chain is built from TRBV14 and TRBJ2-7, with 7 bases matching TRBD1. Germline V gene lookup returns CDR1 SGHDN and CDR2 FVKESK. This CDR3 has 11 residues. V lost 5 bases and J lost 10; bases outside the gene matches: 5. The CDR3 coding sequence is TGTGCCAGCAGCTACGACAGGGTACAGTACTTC. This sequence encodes CASSYDRVQYF.

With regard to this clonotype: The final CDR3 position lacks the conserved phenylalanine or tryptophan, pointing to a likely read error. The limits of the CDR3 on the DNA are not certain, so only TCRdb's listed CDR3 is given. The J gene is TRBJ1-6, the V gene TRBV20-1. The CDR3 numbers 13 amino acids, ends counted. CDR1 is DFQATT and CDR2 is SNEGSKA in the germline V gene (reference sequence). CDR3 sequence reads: CSARSGGNSPFHL.

The CDR3 is CASSPRVAETQYF. The CDR3 nucleotides are TGTGCCAGCAGCCCTCGGGTGGCTGAGACCCAGTACTTC. The chain combines TRBV6-1 with TRBJ2-5; no reliable D call. The CDR3 consists of 13 residues. The germline V gene has CDR1 MNHNS and CDR2 SASEGT. V was trimmed by 6 bases and J by 5 bases, leaving 13 bases between them.

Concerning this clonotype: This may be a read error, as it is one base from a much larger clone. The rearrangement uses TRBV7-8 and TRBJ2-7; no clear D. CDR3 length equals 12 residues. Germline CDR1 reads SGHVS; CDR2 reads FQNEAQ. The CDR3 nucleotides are TGTGCCAGCAGCTCATGGATGTACGAGCAGTGCTTC. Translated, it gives CASSSWMYEQCF.

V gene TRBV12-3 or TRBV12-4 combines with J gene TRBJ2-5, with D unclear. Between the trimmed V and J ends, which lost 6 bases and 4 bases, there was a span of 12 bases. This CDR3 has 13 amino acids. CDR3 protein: CASRDPRVETQYF. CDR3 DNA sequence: TGTGCCAGCAGAGACCCCCGAGTAGAGACCCAGTACTTC.

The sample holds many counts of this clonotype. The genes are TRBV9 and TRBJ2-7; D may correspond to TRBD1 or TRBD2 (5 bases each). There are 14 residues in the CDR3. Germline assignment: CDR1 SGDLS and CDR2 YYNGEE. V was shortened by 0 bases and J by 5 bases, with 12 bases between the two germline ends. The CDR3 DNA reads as TGTGCCAGCAGCGTAGCAGGGAGTAGAAACGAGCAGTACTTC. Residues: CASSVAGSRNEQYF.

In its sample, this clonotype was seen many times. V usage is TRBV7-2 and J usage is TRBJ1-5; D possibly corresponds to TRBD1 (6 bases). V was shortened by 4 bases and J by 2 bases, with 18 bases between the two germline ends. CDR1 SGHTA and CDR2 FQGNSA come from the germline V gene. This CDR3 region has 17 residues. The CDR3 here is CASSSRTVPLGNQPQHF. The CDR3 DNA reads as TGTGCCAGCAGCTCGAGGACAGTTCCCCTGGGCAATCAGCCCCAGCATTTT.

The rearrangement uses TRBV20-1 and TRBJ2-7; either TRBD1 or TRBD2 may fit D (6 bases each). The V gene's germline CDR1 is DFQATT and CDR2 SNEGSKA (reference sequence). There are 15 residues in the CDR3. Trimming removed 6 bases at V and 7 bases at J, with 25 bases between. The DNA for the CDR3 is TGCAGTGCCCGAGTGGCGGGGCTAAGGGGGAGGGAGCAGTACTTC. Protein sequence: CSARVAGLRGREQYF.

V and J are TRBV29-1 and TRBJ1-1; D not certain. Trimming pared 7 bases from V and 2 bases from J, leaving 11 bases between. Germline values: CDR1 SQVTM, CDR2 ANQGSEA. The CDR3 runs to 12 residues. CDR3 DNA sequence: TGCAGCGCAGGCGGAACCAACACTGAAGCTTTCTTT. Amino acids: CSAGGTNTEAFF.

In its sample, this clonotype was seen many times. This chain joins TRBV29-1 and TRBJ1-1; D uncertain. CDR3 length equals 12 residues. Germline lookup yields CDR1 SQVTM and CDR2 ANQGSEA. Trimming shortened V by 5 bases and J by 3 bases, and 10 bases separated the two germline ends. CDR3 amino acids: CSVLGLYTEAFF. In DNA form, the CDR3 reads TGCAGCGTTCTCGGATTGTACACTGAAGCTTTCTTT.

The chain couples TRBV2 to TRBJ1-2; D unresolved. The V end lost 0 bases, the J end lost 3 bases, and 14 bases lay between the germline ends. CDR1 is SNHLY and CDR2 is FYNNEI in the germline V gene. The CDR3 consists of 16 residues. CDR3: CASSEAYTTGDYGYTF. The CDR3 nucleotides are TGTGCCAGCAGTGAAGCCTACACCACCGGGGACTATGGCTACACCTTC.

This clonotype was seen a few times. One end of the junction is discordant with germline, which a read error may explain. The CDR3 loop is CASSLGTSGGEETQYF. Written as DNA, the CDR3 is TGCGCCAGCAGCCTCGGGACTAGCGGGGGGGAAGAGACCCAGTACTTC. V gene TRBV7-8 combines with J gene TRBJ2-5; 16 bases agree with TRBD2. Germline assignment: CDR1 SGHVS and CDR2 FQNEAQ. This CDR3 is 16 amino acids long.